These 28 T cell receptor beta chains share one sample of origin, sequenced in a study of Tregs in tolerant kidney transplant recipients. TCRdb's table, derived via immunoSEQ multiplex PCR, lists solely in-frame clones and lacks some. The sample carries around 70,000 clones, approximately 92% recorded once. Sample: CD8+ T cells from blood, taken before the transplant. The receptor set was obtained from a human donor who received a combined kidney and bone marrow transplant.

About this clone: The sample holds other DNA sequences that translate to the same CDR3. This chain uses TRBV4-1 with TRBJ1-6; TRBD1 aligns across 9 bases. V shed 1 base and J 6 bases; nucleotides not matched to a gene: 10. The length of the CDR3 is 18 residues. Germline CDR1 and CDR2: MGHRA and YSYEKL. The CDR3: CASSQVPGMTGGNSPLHF. CDR3 nucleotides: TGCGCCAGCAGCCAAGTTCCGGGGATGACAGGGGGTAATTCACCCCTCCACTTT.

V and J are TRBV7-8 and TRBJ2-7; weak D call: TRBD1 (5 bases). V was shortened by 3 bases and J by 6 bases, with 12 bases between the two germline ends. Germline-derived CDR1 and CDR2 are SGHVS and FQNEAQ. The CDR3 runs to 13 residues. The CDR3 nucleotides are TGTGCCAGCAGCTTCGGACAAGCCTCCGAGCAGTACTTC. Protein sequence: CASSFGQASEQYF.

The chain joins TRBV5-6 to TRBJ2-1; D remains unclear. This CDR3 comprises 13 residues. Germline-derived CDR1 and CDR2 are SGHDT and YYEEEE. The V end lost 1 base, the J end lost 5 bases, and 7 bases lay between the germline ends. The chain's CDR3 is CASSLSRNNEQFF. DNA for the CDR3: TGTGCCAGCAGCTTGAGCAGGAACAATGAGCAGTTCTTC.

The CDR3 sequence: CASSQTGAEQYF. The CDR3 coding sequence is TGTGCCAGCAGTCAGACAGGGGCCGAGCAGTACTTC. The chain employs TRBV27 and TRBJ2-7, with 8 bases identical to TRBD1. After removal of 5 bases from V and 6 bases from J, the junction contained 3 bases not matched to a gene. This CDR3 contains 12 residues. Germline V gene data show CDR1 as MNHEY and CDR2 as SMNVEV (reference sequence).

There are a few counts of this clone. J is TRBJ1-4 and V is TRBV19; D not certain. V lost 5 bases and J 4 bases, leaving 8 bases between the germline ends. Germline V gives CDR1 LNHDA, CDR2 SQIVND (reference sequence). The CDR3 extends over 13 amino acids. CDR3 in amino acids: CASSHYYNEKLFF. In nucleotides, the CDR3 is TGTGCCAGTAGTCATTACTATAATGAAAAACTGTTTTTT.

The J gene is TRBJ1-1, the V gene TRBV7-2, with D possibly TRBD1 on 5 matching bases. The germline CDR1 and CDR2 sequences are SGHTA and FQGNSA. This CDR3 has 15 residues. The V end was cut by 1 base, the J end by 0 bases, with 9 bases between. The CDR3 is CASSLVDSMNTEAFF. In DNA, the CDR3 is TGTGCCAGCAGCTTAGTCGACAGCATGAACACTGAAGCTTTCTTT.

This clone occurred a few times. The V call is TRBV7-9, the J call TRBJ2-1, with 7 bases that match TRBD1. With V trimmed by 6 bases and J by 4 bases, 3 bases remained unmatched. Germline V gives CDR1 SEHNR, CDR2 FQNEAQ (reference sequence). CDR3 size: 13 residues. The CDR3 spells CASSGDRYNEQFF. The DNA for the CDR3 is TGTGCCAGCAGTGGGGACAGATACAATGAGCAGTTCTTC.

The rearrangement links TRBV11-2 to TRBJ2-7; 7 nucleotides line up with TRBD2. The CDR3 is 15 amino acids. V was clipped by 1 base and J by 3 bases; unmatched bases: 6. Germline CDR1 and CDR2: SGHAT and FQNNGV. CDR3 nucleotides: TGTGCCAGCAGCTTAGTATTAGCTAGCGGCTACGAGCAGTACTTC. This gives the protein CASSLVLASGYEQYF. The variable domain in full, completed from reference TRBV11-2 and TRBJ2-7, reads EAGVAQSPRYKIIEKRQSVAFWCNPISGHATLYWYQQILGQGPKLLIQFQNNGVVDDSQLPKDRFSAERLKGVDSTLKIQPAKLEDSAVYLCASSLVLASGYEQYFGPGTRLTVT.

The J gene is TRBJ2-5, the V gene TRBV19, with D perhaps matching TRBD1 (6 bases). Germline V lookup: CDR1 LNHDA, CDR2 SQIVND (reference sequence). V lost 1 base, J lost 2 bases, and 17 bases lay in between. The CDR3 is 17 amino acids. CDR3 sequence: CASSIGGLGSMQETQYF. CDR3 coding DNA: TGTGCCAGTAGTATAGGGGGGCTAGGGTCGATGCAAGAGACCCAGTACTTC.

This chain links TRBV5-1 with TRBJ2-5; 7 bases line up with TRBD2. CDR3 size: 13 residues. Trimming at V came to 2 bases and at J to 2 bases, leaving 0 bases not matched to a gene. CDR1 is SGHRS, CDR2 YFSETQ, per germline. CDR3 nucleotide sequence: TGCGCCAGCAGCTTCGGGGGGCAAGAGACCCAGTACTTC. Translating it yields CASSFGGQETQYF. Together with reference TRBV5-1 and TRBJ2-5, the CDR3 gives the full variable domain: KAGVTQTPRYLIKTRGQQVTLSCSPISGHRSVSWYQQTPGQGLQFLFEYFSETQRNKGNFPGRFSGRQFSNSRSEMNVSTLELGDSALYLCASSFGGQETQYFGPGTRLLVL.

The chain couples TRBV9 to TRBJ2-7; the D gene is possibly TRBD2 (6 bases). CDR1 is SGDLS, CDR2 YYNGEE, per germline. Trimming pared 3 bases from V and 3 bases from J, leaving 19 bases between. The CDR3 is 16 residues long. The CDR3 DNA reads TGTGCCAGCAGCGCATCCCACTCCCGGGAGATCTACGAGCAGTACTTC. Translating gives CASSASHSREIYEQYF.

The V call is TRBV5-8, the J call TRBJ1-5; the match to TRBD1 covers 10 bases. The CDR3 contains 17 residues. V trimming: 1 base; J trimming: 7 bases; junction bases outside the gene matches: 11. Germline V gives CDR1 SGHTS, CDR2 YDEGEE. The CDR3 nucleotides are TGTGCCAGCAGCTTGTTCCAGACAGGGGGCATTGCGCAGCCCCAGCATTTT. Translating gives CASSLFQTGGIAQPQHF. Together with reference TRBV5-8 and TRBJ1-5, the CDR3 gives the full variable domain: EAGVTQSPTHLIKTRGQQATLRCSPISGHTSVYWYQQALGLGLQFLLWYDEGEERNRGNFPPRFSGRQFPNYSSELNVNALELEDSALYLCASSLFQTGGIAQPQHFGDGTRLSIL.

The chain couples TRBV7-9 to TRBJ2-5; the match to TRBD2 covers 8 bases. Germline values: CDR1 SEHNR, CDR2 FQNEAQ (reference sequence). CDR3 size: 15 residues. Unmatched junction bases numbered 6, after V lost 4 bases and J lost 2 bases. In DNA, the CDR3 is TGTGCCAGCAGCTCGAGACTAGCGCTTCAAGAGACCCAGTACTTC. It encodes CASSSRLALQETQYF.

This clone was seen a single time. This rearrangement joins TRBV7-2 to TRBJ1-2; 9 bases agree with TRBD1. Germline assignment: CDR1 SGHTA and CDR2 FQGNSA. The V and J ends lost 5 bases and 7 bases, in that order; junction bases with no gene match: 14. The CDR3 is made up of 16 amino acids. DNA of the CDR3: TGTGCCAGCAGCCCCGGTCCCGGGACAGGGTTAGGTGGCTACACCTTC. The encoded protein is CASSPGPGTGLGGYTF.

The V and J genes are TRBV4-2 and TRBJ2-5; 9 bases are shared with TRBD2. This CDR3 is 19 amino acids long. Germline CDR1 reads LGHNA; CDR2 reads YNFKEQ. J gave up 4 bases and V 8 bases, and 23 bases lay outside the gene matches. The CDR3, as DNA: TGTGCCAGCGGCATAACGTATAGCGGGGGCGGATTGGGGGGAGAGACCCAGTACTTC. It encodes CASGITYSGGGLGGETQYF.

The chain has TRBV7-2 and TRBJ2-2; D unresolved. Trimming pared 4 bases from V and 1 base from J, leaving 10 bases between. Germline V gene data show CDR1 as SGHTA and CDR2 as FQGNSA. The CDR3 loop spans 15 amino acids. CDR3 bases: TGTGCCAGCAGCTATAGTCAGGTGAACACCGGGGAGCTGTTTTTT. It specifies CASSYSQVNTGELFF. Based on the CDR3 plus reference TRBV7-2 and TRBJ2-2, the full variable domain is GAGVSQSPSNKVTEKGKDVELRCDPISGHTALYWYRQSLGQGLEFLIYFQGNSAPDKSGLPSDRFSAERTGGSVSTLTIQRTQQEDSAVYLCASSYSQVNTGELFFGEGSRLTVL.

CDR3 sequence reads: CASSQQGRTGGRVGELFF. CDR3 sequence (DNA): TGCGCCAGCAGCCAACAGGGGCGAACAGGGGGACGAGTCGGGGAGCTGTTTTTT. The chain employs TRBV4-3 and TRBJ2-2; 8 bases fit TRBD1. The CDR3 totals 18 residues. V lost 2 bases, J lost 7 bases, and 15 bases stayed unmatched. Germline loops: CDR1 LGHNA, CDR2 YSLEER.

V usage is TRBV19 and J usage is TRBJ1-1, with D perhaps TRBD1 (6 bases). In germline, CDR1 is LNHDA, CDR2 SQIVND (reference sequence). V dropped 4 bases and J dropped 3 bases, with 12 bases sitting between them. CDR3 length equals 14 residues. The CDR3 protein is CASSTGHQYTEAFF. CDR3 in DNA: TGTGCCAGTAGTACGGGACATCAGTACACTGAAGCTTTCTTT.

The V call is TRBV7-2, the J call TRBJ2-2; TRBD2 matches 9 bases. This CDR3 region has 17 residues. After removal of 2 bases from V and 4 bases from J, the junction contained 8 bases not matched to a gene. Per germline, CDR1 SGHTA and CDR2 FQGNSA. CDR3 nucleotide sequence: TGTGCCAGCAGCTTACACCCGACTAGCGGTTCCACCGGGGAGCTGTTTTTT. Its protein product is CASSLHPTSGSTGELFF.

The chain employs TRBV21-1 and TRBJ2-7; TRBD2, the D gene given by the table, was not confirmed from the DNA. TRBV21-1 is a pseudogene segment. The CDR3 has 16 amino acids. The CDR3 sequence is CASSNESGDGPREQYF. In nucleotides, the CDR3 is TGTGCCAGCAGCAATGAGTCGGGGGACGGGCCTAGGGAGCAGTACTTC.

A single count supports this clone. The chain links TRBV27 to TRBJ1-4; TRBD1 matches at 11 bases. The V gene's germline CDR1 is MNHEY and CDR2 SMNVEV (reference sequence). The trim removed 4 bases at V and 5 bases at J, leaving 3 bases unmatched. This CDR3 comprises 15 residues. The CDR3 is CASSWGTGGNEKLFF. CDR3 bases: TGTGCCAGCAGTTGGGGGACAGGGGGGAATGAAAAACTGTTTTTT.

This clone was counted once. The genes are TRBV7-2 and TRBJ2-1; D perhaps matches TRBD2 (5 bases). The germline CDR1 and CDR2 sequences are SGHTA and FQGNSA. Trimming removed 3 bases at V and 9 bases at J, with 9 bases between. The CDR3 consists of 12 residues. The CDR3 reads CASSLGRGEQFF. CDR3 DNA sequence: TGTGCCAGCAGCTTGGGGAGAGGTGAGCAGTTCTTC.

V is TRBV7-9 and J is TRBJ1-5; D gene ambiguous. This CDR3 is 15 amino acids long. With 5 bases removed from V and 1 base from J, the gap between germline ends came to 12 bases. CDR1 and CDR2 (germline): SEHNR, FQNEAQ (reference sequence). The CDR3 protein is CASSPSGGSNQPQHF. The CDR3 DNA is TGTGCCAGCAGCCCCTCGGGTGGGAGCAATCAGCCCCAGCATTTT.

The chain couples TRBV30 to TRBJ2-1, with 9 bases that match TRBD2. The CDR3 runs to 15 residues. The trim removed 3 bases at V and 2 bases at J, leaving 5 bases unmatched. Germline V CDR1 and CDR2: GTSNPN, SVGIG (reference sequence). Here the CDR3 reads CAWRELAGPYNEQFF. Here the CDR3 DNA reads TGTGCCTGGAGAGAACTAGCGGGCCCCTACAATGAGCAGTTCTTC.

This chain joins TRBV28 and TRBJ2-3, with TRBD1 matching over 9 bases. V shed 5 bases and J 1 base; nucleotides not matched to a gene: 4. The germline V gene encodes CDR1 MDHEN and CDR2 SYDVKM. CDR3 length equals 15 residues. As DNA, the CDR3 is TGTGCCAGCAGTCCGGGACAGGGTGGCACAGATACGCAGTATTTT. Protein sequence: CASSPGQGGTDTQYF.

This chain uses TRBV6-1 with TRBJ2-7, with D maybe TRBD2 (5 bases). The CDR3 covers 14 residues. Trimming removed 3 bases from V and 2 bases from J, with 11 bases in between. Germline V gene data show CDR1 as MNHNS and CDR2 as SASEGT. The CDR3 coding sequence is TGTGCCAGCAGTGATGAGGGTTCAGCCTACGAGCAGTACTTC. This encodes CASSDEGSAYEQYF.

V usage is TRBV4-3 and J usage is TRBJ2-3; a possible D gene is TRBD2 (6 bases). This CDR3 contains 15 residues. V was clipped by 1 base and J by 0 bases, with 8 bases between them. Germline V CDR1 and CDR2: LGHNA, YSLEER. CDR3 in amino acids: CASSQGSGSTDTQYF. The CDR3 nucleotides are TGCGCCAGCAGCCAAGGTAGCGGCAGCACAGATACGCAGTATTTT.

In its sample, this clone was seen a few times. This chain links TRBV6-4 with TRBJ1-6; D is uncertain. The CDR3 is 15 residues long. CDR1 MRHNA and CDR2 SNTAGT come from the germline V gene. Between the trimmed V and J ends, which lost 8 bases and 7 bases, there was a span of 18 bases. This CDR3 reads CASRLRGSWNSPLHF. CDR3 bases: TGTGCCAGCCGCCTTCGGGGATCATGGAATTCACCCCTCCACTTT.